This TCR beta chain was identified in a study of blood T cell repertoires in COVID-19. Study summary: Donors in the United States, Italy and Spain gave samples during acute or convalescent COVID-19. In each case, the material was cDNA or gDNA derived from T cells, B-cell-depleted T cells, or PBMCs.

Original handling: From reference gene primer amplification, estimates of nucleated cell counts were derived. Only in-frame clones appear in the TCRdb table, and some are missing; sequencing was by immunoSEQ multiplex PCR. V, J and clone size derive from that table, while D and trimming were established from the DNA sequence. The table shows just under 50,000 clones, with around 83% occurring only once. The TCR comes from a human donor in a cohort sampled during active COVID-19. Sequences were obtained from peripheral blood.

The CDR3 DNA is TGTGCCAGCAGTGAAGGGGCGGGAGGGCAGTACTTC. It is translated as CASSEGAGGQYF. V gene TRBV2 combines with J gene TRBJ2-7; 8 nucleotides line up with TRBD2. This CDR3 is 12 amino acids long. CDR1 is SNHLY, CDR2 FYNNEI, per germline. The junction had 2 bases not matched to a gene; V was cut back by 1 base and J by 9 bases.